The T cell receptor (beta chain) under discussion was sequenced for a study of cytomegalovirus exposure and HLA in healthy donors. Produced via immunoSEQ multiplex PCR; TCRdb's table is partial and in-frame only. The sample has about 110,000 clones; under 85% are singletons. Trimming removed 5 bases from V and 2 bases from J, with 10 bases in between. Per the germline V gene, CDR1 is SGHDT and CDR2 is YYEEEE. The CDR3 totals 13 residues. The chain is built from TRBV5-6 and TRBJ2-5; the D gene is possibly TRBD1 (5 bases). This clonotype was obtained from a woman aged 18-29 years in good health and CMV-seronegative. Input material: PBMCs. The CDR3 DNA is TGTGCCAGCAGAAAGACAGCTCAAGAGACCCAGTACTTC. Translation gives CASRKTAQETQYF.